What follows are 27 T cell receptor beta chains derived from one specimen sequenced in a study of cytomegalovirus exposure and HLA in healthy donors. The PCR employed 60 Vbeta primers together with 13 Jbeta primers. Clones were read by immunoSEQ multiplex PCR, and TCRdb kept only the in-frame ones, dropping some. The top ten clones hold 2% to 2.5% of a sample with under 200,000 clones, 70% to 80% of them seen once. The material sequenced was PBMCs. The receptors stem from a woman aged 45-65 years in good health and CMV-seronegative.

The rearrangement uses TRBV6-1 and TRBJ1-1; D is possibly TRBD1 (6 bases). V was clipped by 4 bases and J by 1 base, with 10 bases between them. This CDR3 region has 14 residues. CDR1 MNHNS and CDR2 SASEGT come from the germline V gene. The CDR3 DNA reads TGTGCCAGCAGTGGTCGGACAGCGAACACTGAAGCTTTCTTT. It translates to CASSGRTANTEAFF.

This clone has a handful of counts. The CDR3 coding sequence is TGTGCCAGCAGCACCAAACACTGGACTAGCGGGACAATAGCCAAAAACATTCAGTACTTC. It translates to CASSTKHWTSGTIAKNIQYF. The chain uses TRBV28 and TRBJ2-4; TRBD2 matches at 12 bases. This CDR3 is built from 20 residues. Germline CDR1 reads MDHEN; CDR2 reads SYDVKM. V shed 6 bases, J shed 0 bases, and the junction held 15 bases outside the gene matches.

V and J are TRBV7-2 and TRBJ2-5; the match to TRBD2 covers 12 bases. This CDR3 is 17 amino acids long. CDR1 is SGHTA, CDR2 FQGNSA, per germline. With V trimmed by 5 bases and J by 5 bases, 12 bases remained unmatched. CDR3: CASSPQVLAGGGETQYF. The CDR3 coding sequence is TGTGCCAGCAGCCCGCAGGTGCTAGCGGGAGGGGGGGAGACCCAGTACTTC.

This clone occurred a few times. The CDR3 DNA sequence: TGTGCCAGCTCACCAAGGGACTTAACCTACAATGAGCAGTTCTTC. This gives the protein CASSPRDLTYNEQFF. J is TRBJ2-1 and V is TRBV18, with TRBD2 as a possible D gene (6 bases). CDR3 length equals 15 residues. The V gene's germline CDR1 is KGHSH and CDR2 LQKENI. V was cut by 2 bases and J by 2 bases, with 10 bases left in between.

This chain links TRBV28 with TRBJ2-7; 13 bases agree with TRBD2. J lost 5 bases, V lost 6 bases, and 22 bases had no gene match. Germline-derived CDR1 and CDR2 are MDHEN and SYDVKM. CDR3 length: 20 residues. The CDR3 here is CASRSFTMTSGRYRNHEQYF. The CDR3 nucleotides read TGTGCCAGCAGAAGTTTCACAATGACTAGCGGGAGGTACCGCAATCACGAGCAGTACTTC.

This CDR3 reads CAWRQASYEQYF. CDR3 DNA sequence: TGTGCCTGGAGACAGGCGAGCTACGAGCAGTACTTC. This chain uses TRBV30 with TRBJ2-7, with D perhaps matching TRBD1 (5 bases). Germline V lookup: CDR1 GTSNPN, CDR2 SVGIG (reference sequence). The CDR3 covers 12 residues. Trimming cost V 3 bases and J 3 bases, with 9 bases left between them.

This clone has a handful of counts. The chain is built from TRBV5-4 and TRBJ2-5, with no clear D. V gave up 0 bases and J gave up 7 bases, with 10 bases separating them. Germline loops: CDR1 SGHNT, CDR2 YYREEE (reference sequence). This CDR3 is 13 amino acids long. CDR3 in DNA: TGTGCCAGCAGCTTGGCCCGCGAAAGGACCCAGTACTTC. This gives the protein CASSLARERTQYF.

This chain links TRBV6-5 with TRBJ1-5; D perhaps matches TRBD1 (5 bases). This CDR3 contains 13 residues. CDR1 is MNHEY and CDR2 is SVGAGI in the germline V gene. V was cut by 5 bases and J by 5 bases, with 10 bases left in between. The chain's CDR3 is CASSRQRHQPQHF. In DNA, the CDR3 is TGTGCCAGCAGTCGACAGAGGCATCAGCCCCAGCATTTT.

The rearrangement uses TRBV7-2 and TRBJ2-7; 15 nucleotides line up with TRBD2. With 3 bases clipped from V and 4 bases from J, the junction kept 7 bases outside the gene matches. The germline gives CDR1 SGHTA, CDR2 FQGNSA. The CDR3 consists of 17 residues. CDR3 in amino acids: CASSFGTSGGYLYEQYF. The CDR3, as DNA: TGTGCCAGCAGCTTTGGGACTAGCGGGGGGTATCTGTACGAGCAGTACTTC.

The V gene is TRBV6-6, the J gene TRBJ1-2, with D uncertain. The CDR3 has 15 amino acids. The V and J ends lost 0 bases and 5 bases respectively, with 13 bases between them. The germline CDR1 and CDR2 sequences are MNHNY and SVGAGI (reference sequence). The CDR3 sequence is CASSYSTTSPYGYTF. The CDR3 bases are TGTGCCAGCAGTTACTCTACGACATCTCCATATGGCTACACCTTC.

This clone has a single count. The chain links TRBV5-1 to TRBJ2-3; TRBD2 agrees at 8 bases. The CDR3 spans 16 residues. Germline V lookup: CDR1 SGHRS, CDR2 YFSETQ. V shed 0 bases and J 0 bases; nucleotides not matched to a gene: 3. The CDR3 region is CASSLDAGGSTDTQYF. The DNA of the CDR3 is TGCGCCAGCAGCTTGGATGCGGGAGGCAGCACAGATACGCAGTATTTT.

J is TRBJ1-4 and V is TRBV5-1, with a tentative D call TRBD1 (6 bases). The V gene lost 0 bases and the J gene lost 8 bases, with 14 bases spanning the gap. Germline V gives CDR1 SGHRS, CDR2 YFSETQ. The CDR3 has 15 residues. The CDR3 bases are TGCGCCAGCAGCTTGGCTTCGGGGGGCGCGGAAAAACTGTTTTTT. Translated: CASSLASGGAEKLFF.

Here the CDR3 reads CASSLGGILYEQYF. DNA for the CDR3: TGCGCCAGCAGCTTGGGCGGGATCCTCTACGAGCAGTACTTC. V and J are TRBV5-1 and TRBJ2-5; weak D call: TRBD2 (6 bases). The DNA end is more similar to TRBJ2-7, so the J call may be wrong. Germline values: CDR1 SGHRS, CDR2 YFSETQ. This CDR3 spans 14 amino acids.

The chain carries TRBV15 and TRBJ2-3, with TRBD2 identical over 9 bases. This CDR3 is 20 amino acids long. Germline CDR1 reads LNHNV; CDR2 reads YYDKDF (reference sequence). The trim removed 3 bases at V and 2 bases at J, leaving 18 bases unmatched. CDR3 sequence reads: CATSSRDRKLAGVPTDTQYF. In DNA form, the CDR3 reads TGTGCCACCAGCAGCCGGGACAGAAAATTAGCGGGAGTTCCCACAGATACGCAGTATTTT.

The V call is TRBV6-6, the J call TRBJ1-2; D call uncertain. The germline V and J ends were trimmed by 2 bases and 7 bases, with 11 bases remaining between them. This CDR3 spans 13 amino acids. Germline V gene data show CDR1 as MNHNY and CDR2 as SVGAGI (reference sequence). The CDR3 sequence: CASSYGGSGGYTF. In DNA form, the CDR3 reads TGTGCCAGCAGTTACGGCGGGTCGGGTGGCTACACCTTC.

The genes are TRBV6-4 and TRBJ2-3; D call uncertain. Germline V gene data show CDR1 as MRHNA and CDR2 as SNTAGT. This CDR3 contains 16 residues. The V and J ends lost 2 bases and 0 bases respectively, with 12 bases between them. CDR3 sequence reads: CASSDGTASSTDTQYF. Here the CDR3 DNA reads TGTGCCAGCAGTGACGGCACAGCTTCTAGCACAGATACGCAGTATTTT.

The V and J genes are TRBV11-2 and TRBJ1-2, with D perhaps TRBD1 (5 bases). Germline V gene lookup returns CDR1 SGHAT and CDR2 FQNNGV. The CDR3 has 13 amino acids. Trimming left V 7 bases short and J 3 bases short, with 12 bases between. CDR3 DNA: TGTGCCAGCACTTTAGGGGAGGACTATGGCTACACCTTC. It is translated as CASTLGEDYGYTF.

CDR3 sequence reads: CASSPGQGATNTEAFF. The CDR3 DNA is TGTGCCAGCAGCCCAGGACAGGGGGCTACGAACACTGAAGCTTTCTTT. The chain recombines TRBV9 with TRBJ1-1; 11 bases line up with TRBD1. This CDR3 has 16 residues. Germline V gene data show CDR1 as SGDLS and CDR2 as YYNGEE. J gave up 1 base and V 4 bases, and 6 bases lay outside the gene matches.

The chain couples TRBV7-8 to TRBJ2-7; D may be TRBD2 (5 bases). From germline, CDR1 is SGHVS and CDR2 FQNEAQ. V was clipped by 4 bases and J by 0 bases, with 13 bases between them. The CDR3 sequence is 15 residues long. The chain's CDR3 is CASSSRRDNSYEQYF. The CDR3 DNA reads TGTGCCAGCAGCTCTCGACGGGATAACTCCTACGAGCAGTACTTC.

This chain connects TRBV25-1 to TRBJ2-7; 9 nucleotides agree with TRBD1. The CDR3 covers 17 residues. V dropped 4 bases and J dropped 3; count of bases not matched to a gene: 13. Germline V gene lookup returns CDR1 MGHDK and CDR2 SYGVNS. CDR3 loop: CASSANPGTGIFYEQYF. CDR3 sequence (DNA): TGTGCCAGCAGTGCGAATCCCGGGACAGGGATATTCTACGAGCAGTACTTC.

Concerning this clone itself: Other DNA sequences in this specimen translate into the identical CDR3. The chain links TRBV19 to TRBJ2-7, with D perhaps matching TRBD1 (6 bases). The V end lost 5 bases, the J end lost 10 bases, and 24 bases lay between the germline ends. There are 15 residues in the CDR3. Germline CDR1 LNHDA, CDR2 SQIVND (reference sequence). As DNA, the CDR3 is TGTGCCAGTAGTCCCCGTTCCGGGACACCCTTAGAACAGTACTTC. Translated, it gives CASSPRSGTPLEQYF.

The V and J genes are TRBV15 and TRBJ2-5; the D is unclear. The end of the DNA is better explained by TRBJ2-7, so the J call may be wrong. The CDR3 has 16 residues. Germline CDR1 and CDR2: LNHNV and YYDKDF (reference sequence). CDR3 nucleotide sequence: TGTGCCACCAGCAGAGATAACCCCCCGCTCTCCTACGAGCAGTACTTC. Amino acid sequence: CATSRDNPPLSYEQYF.

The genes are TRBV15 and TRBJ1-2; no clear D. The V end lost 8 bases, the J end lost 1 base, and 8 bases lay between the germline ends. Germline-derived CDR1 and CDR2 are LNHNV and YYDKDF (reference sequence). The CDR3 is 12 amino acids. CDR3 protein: CATQMINYGYTF. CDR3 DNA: TGTGCCACCCAGATGATTAACTATGGCTACACCTTC.

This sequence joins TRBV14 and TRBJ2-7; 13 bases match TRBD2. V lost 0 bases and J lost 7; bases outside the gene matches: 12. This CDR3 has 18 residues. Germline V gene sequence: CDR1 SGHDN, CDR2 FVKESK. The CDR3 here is CASSQDRRLAGGLGEQYF. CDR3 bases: TGTGCCAGCAGCCAAGATCGGCGACTAGCGGGGGGCTTGGGAGAGCAGTACTTC. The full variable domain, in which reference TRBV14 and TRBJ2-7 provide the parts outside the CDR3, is EAGVTQFPSHSVIEKGQTVTLRCDPISGHDNLYWYRRVMGKEIKFLLHFVKESKQDESGMPNNRFLAERTGGTYSTLKVQPAELEDSGVYFCASSQDRRLAGGLGEQYFGPGTRLTVT.

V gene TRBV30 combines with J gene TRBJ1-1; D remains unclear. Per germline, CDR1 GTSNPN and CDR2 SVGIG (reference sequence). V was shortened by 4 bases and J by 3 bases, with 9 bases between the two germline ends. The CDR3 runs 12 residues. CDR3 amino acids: CAWTRFDTEAFF. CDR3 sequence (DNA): TGTGCCTGGACCCGTTTTGACACTGAAGCTTTCTTT. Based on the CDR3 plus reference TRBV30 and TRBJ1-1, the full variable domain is SQTIHQWPATLVQPVGSPLSLECTVEGTSNPNLYWYRQAAGRGLQLLFYSVGIGQISSEVPQNLSASRPQDRQFILSSKKLLLSDSGFYLCAWTRFDTEAFFGQGTRLTVV.

The CDR3 loop reads CASSPASGTRGGEQYF. In DNA form, the CDR3 reads TGTGCCAGCTCACCAGCGTCCGGGACCCGGGGAGGTGAGCAGTACTTC. This sequence joins TRBV18 and TRBJ2-5, with D possibly TRBD2 on 6 matching bases. V lost 2 bases to trimming and J lost 11 bases, with 24 bases between them. The CDR3 consists of 16 residues. Germline CDR1 reads KGHSH; CDR2 reads LQKENI.

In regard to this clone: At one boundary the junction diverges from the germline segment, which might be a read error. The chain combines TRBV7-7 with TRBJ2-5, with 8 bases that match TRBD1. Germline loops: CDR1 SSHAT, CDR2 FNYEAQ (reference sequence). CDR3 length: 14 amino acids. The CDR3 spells CASSSRTGQETQYF. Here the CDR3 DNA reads TGTGCTAGCAGCTCCCGGACAGGGCAAGAGACCCAGTACTTC.